This TCR beta chain was recorded in a study of vaccination effects on CD4 cells after COVID-19. On the study more broadly: Participants were given two doses of BNT162b2 or mRNA-1273 vaccine.

Of note for this clone: What it binds is unknown.

TCRdb's copy holds only in-frame clones and misses some; the assay was immunoSEQ multiplex PCR. This sample has about 41,000 clones, with roughly 70% found just once. The CDR3 spans 13 residues. Germline loops: CDR1 LGHDT, CDR2 YNNKEL (reference sequence). V lost 4 bases and J 0 bases, leaving 5 bases between the germline ends. Antigen-specific CD4+ T cell clonotypes were called by their expansion after viral peptide-pool culture in ViraFEST. Subsequent to a culture period of about ten days, CD4+ T cells were isolated. Negative nucleocapsid antibody tests before and after vaccination confirmed no previous SARS-CoV-2 infection. It was on days 3 and 7 that half the medium was replaced with IL-2 medium.

The material was CD4+ T cells from PBMCs cultured with HCoV-OC43 spike peptides, obtained before COVID-19 vaccination. Subset noted: HCoV-OC43 spike overlapping peptide pool stimulation. This chain uses TRBV3-1 (or the pseudogene TRBV3-2) with TRBJ2-3; D gene uncertain. The clonotype was recovered from a human donor who received a COVID-19 vaccine. For the CDR3, the DNA is TGTGCCAGCAGCCTTAGTAGCACAGATACGCAGTATTTT. It translates to CASSLSSTDTQYF.